Shown below are 6 T cell receptor beta chains from a single sample sequenced in a study of cytomegalovirus exposure and HLA in healthy donors (dated by TCRdb to 2016 to 2017). Library method: the immunoSEQ multiplex PCR assay. For the multiplex PCR, a mixture combining 60 forward primers for TCR Vbeta segments and 13 reverse primers for TCR Jbeta segments was used. The source is immuneACCESS, and TCRdb retained only in-frame sequences with V and J called. Part of the clones is not carried over; for the studies checked, unresolved V genes explain less than half of this, and the remainder is unexplained. The sample data list some 100,000 clones, and 81% of these were observed just once. Under 2.5% of the sample rests with the top ten. Sequenced material: PBMCs. The receptors derive from a woman aged 25 to 39 in good health and CMV-seronegative.

The chain employs TRBV29-1 and TRBJ2-1; TRBD2 matches at 7 bases. Trimming removed 3 bases from V and 7 bases from J; junction bases left unmatched: 3. The CDR3 covers 12 residues. Per germline, CDR1 SQVTM and CDR2 ANQGSEA. The CDR3 DNA follows: TGCAGCGTTGACGCGGGAGTAAATGAGCAGTTCTTC. It yields the protein CSVDAGVNEQFF.

With regard to this clone: Additional DNA sequences in this sample encode the identical CDR3. The J gene is TRBJ2-1, the V gene TRBV5-1, with 8 positions matching TRBD2. Germline trimming cut 0 bases from V and 3 bases from J; bases unmatched to any gene: 8. This CDR3 spans 17 amino acids. Germline CDR1 is SGHRS and CDR2 is YFSETQ. CDR3: CASSLALAGGSYNEQFF. The CDR3, as DNA: TGCGCCAGCAGCTTGGCTCTAGCGGGCGGTAGCTACAATGAGCAGTTCTTC. Based on the CDR3 plus reference TRBV5-1 and TRBJ2-1, the full variable domain is KAGVTQTPRYLIKTRGQQVTLSCSPISGHRSVSWYQQTPGQGLQFLFEYFSETQRNKGNFPGRFSGRQFSNSRSEMNVSTLELGDSALYLCASSLALAGGSYNEQFFGPGTRLTVL.

V is TRBV4-3 and J is TRBJ2-4; D ambiguous. The length of the CDR3 is 15 residues. With 0 bases removed from V and 0 bases from J, the gap between germline ends came to 6 bases. In germline, CDR1 is LGHNA, CDR2 YSLEER. The CDR3 is CASSQEVLAKNIQYF. CDR3 sequence (DNA): TGCGCCAGCAGCCAAGAAGTACTAGCCAAAAACATTCAGTACTTC.

The chain couples TRBV12-5 to TRBJ1-4; 7 nucleotides match TRBD1. In germline, CDR1 is LGHNT, CDR2 FRNRAP. The CDR3 spans 17 residues. Losses at the gene ends were 2 bases for V and 2 bases for J; bases not matched to a gene: 8. The CDR3 DNA reads as TGTGCTAGTGGTTTGCTACAGGGGCGTTGGACTAATGAAAAACTGTTTTTT. It codes for CASGLLQGRWTNEKLFF. The full variable domain, completed using reference TRBV12-5 and TRBJ1-4, is DARVTQTPRHKVTEMGQEVTMRCQPILGHNTVFWYRQTMMQGLELLAYFRNRAPLDDSGMPKDRFSAEMPDATLATLKIQPSEPRDSAVYFCASGLLQGRWTNEKLFFGSGTQLSVL.

The V and J genes are TRBV5-1 and TRBJ2-2, with TRBD2 identical over 12 bases. Germline V gives CDR1 SGHRS, CDR2 YFSETQ. Germline trimming cut 0 bases from V and 5 bases from J; bases unmatched to any gene: 2. The CDR3 runs to 16 residues. CDR3 residues: CASSLGLAGDTGELFF. The CDR3 DNA is TGCGCCAGCAGCTTGGGACTAGCGGGAGATACCGGGGAGCTGTTTTTT.

This rearrangement joins TRBV25-1 to TRBJ2-7; 9 nucleotides align to TRBD2. The CDR3 runs 13 residues. From germline, CDR1 is MGHDK and CDR2 SYGVNS. J was trimmed by 4 bases and V by 5 bases; bases with no gene match: 3. CDR3 region: CASSKRGVYEQYF. DNA of the CDR3: TGTGCCAGCAGTAAGCGGGGGGTGTACGAGCAGTACTTC.